This TCR beta chain was identified in a study of cytomegalovirus exposure and HLA in healthy donors. With 60 Vbeta and 13 Jbeta primers, the PCR was carried out. Per the authors' pipeline: In a later analysis, around 12 million of some 80 million unique beta chains occurred in at least two donors. The method was immunoSEQ multiplex PCR; TCRdb's version includes in-frame clones alone and lacks a portion of them. V and J calls plus clone size are reproduced from that table; the DNA served to infer D and trimming. The sample contains about 190,000 clones, 77% of which appear only once. The CDR3 runs 13 residues. The germline V gene encodes CDR1 SNHLY and CDR2 FYNNEI. The V end lost 4 bases, the J end lost 7 bases, and 14 bases lay between the germline ends.

This clonotype originated in a woman aged 25 to 39 in good health and CMV-seropositive. Sequencing was performed on PBMCs. The chain uses TRBV2 and TRBJ2-7; maybe TRBD2 (6 bases). CDR3 amino acids: CASSVGGGGEQYF. DNA for the CDR3: TGTGCCAGCAGTGTCGGGGGTGGGGGGGAGCAGTACTTC.